This T cell receptor (beta chain) was identified during a study of cytomegalovirus exposure and HLA in healthy donors. The germline gives CDR1 LNHNV, CDR2 YYDKDF (reference sequence). The CDR3 is 18 amino acids. The V end was cut by 0 bases, the J end by 5 bases, with 21 bases between. Clones were sequenced by immunoSEQ multiplex PCR, and TCRdb holds only the in-frame ones, with some missing. This table holds some 76,000 clones, approximately 94% found once. The sample consisted of PBMCs. This TCR came from a young woman in good health and CMV-seropositive. The V and J genes are TRBV15 and TRBJ2-3; weak D call: TRBD2 (7 bases). CDR3 sequence: CATSRDRRGPAWGDTQYF. Written as DNA, the CDR3 is TGTGCCACCAGCAGAGATCGGCGGGGGCCCGCCTGGGGAGATACGCAGTATTTT.